The 9 T cell receptor beta chains in this list originate from one sample, sequenced in a study of T cell responses to AZD1222 COVID-19 vaccine. The protocol was immunoSEQ multiplex PCR, while the TCRdb copy is restricted to in-frame clones and leaves out a portion. The table lists about 150,000 clones, about 91% of them singletons. This specimen consisted of peripheral blood, obtained on day 0 of AZD1222 vaccination. The source is an adult in good health.

This chain joins TRBV10-3 and TRBJ1-2; 7 positions agree with TRBD1. Germline-derived CDR1 and CDR2 are ENHRY and SYGVKD. J lost 4 bases, V lost 7 bases, and 12 bases had no gene match. The CDR3 has 15 residues. The CDR3 nucleotides read TGTGCCATCACCCCACAGGGGTTCGGGAGCTATGGCTACACCTTC. Translated: CAITPQGFGSYGYTF.

The V call is TRBV19, the J call TRBJ2-7; 7 positions agree with TRBD1. V shed 9 bases, J shed 2 bases, and the junction held 4 bases outside the gene matches. The CDR3 runs 12 residues. Germline CDR1 and CDR2: LNHDA and SQIVND (reference sequence). The CDR3: CASRDSTYEQYF. The DNA of the CDR3 is TGTGCCAGCCGGGACAGTACCTACGAGCAGTACTTC.

This rearrangement joins TRBV3-1 (or the pseudogene TRBV3-2) to TRBJ1-5; D is undetermined. Trimming removed 7 bases from V and 0 bases from J, with 19 bases in between. CDR1 LGHDT and CDR2 YNNKEL come from the germline V gene (reference sequence). This CDR3 has 17 amino acids. The CDR3 coding sequence is TGTGCCAGCAACCTACTCGACGGATACTATAGCAATCAGCCCCAGCATTTT. Residues: CASNLLDGYYSNQPQHF.

The chain couples TRBV19 to TRBJ1-3; unclear D gene. Germline CDR1 reads LNHDA; CDR2 reads SQIVND (reference sequence). Trimming removed 9 bases from V and 0 bases from J, with 15 bases in between. This CDR3 contains 15 residues. The CDR3 reads CASPSGSNSGNTIYF. DNA of the CDR3: TGTGCCAGCCCTTCGGGGTCAAACTCTGGAAACACCATATATTTT.

This clone was observed once. The V call is TRBV27, the J call TRBJ2-7, with D perhaps assigned TRBD1 or TRBD2 (5 bases each). Per the germline V gene, CDR1 is MNHEY and CDR2 is SMNVEV (reference sequence). V was clipped by 8 bases and J by 2 bases, with 13 bases between them. There are 13 residues in the CDR3. CDR3 sequence (DNA): TGTGCCAGCTCCCGGGACGGTCCCTACGAGCAGTACTTC. The encoded protein is CASSRDGPYEQYF.

The chain recombines TRBV7-3 with TRBJ2-2; 7 nucleotides agree with TRBD2. Germline CDR1 and CDR2: SGHTA and FQGTGA. This CDR3 has 15 amino acids. V was pared by 8 bases and J by 3 bases, with 9 bases of the junction left unmatched. CDR3 residues: CASSASGGDTGELFF. CDR3 sequence (DNA): TGTGCCAGCTCGGCTAGCGGAGGGGACACCGGGGAGCTGTTTTTT.

The V call is TRBV9, the J call TRBJ1-6; tentative D call: TRBD1 (5 bases). Germline loops: CDR1 SGDLS, CDR2 YYNGEE. The CDR3 consists of 14 residues. V lost 4 bases and J 8 bases, leaving 13 bases between the germline ends. For the CDR3, the DNA is TGTGCCAGCAGCTCGACTTCCAGGGATTCACCCCTCCACTTT. It specifies CASSSTSRDSPLHF. Filled out from reference TRBV9 and TRBJ1-6, the complete variable domain reads DSGVTQTPKHLITATGQRVTLRCSPRSGDLSVYWYQQSLDQGLQFLIQYYNGEERAKGNILERFSAQQFPDLHSELNLSSLELGDSALYFCASSSTSRDSPLHFGNGTRLTVT.

The chain has TRBV9 and TRBJ2-7, with TRBD1 matching 7 bases. The CDR3 spans 14 residues. From germline, CDR1 is SGDLS and CDR2 YYNGEE. Losses at the gene ends were 4 bases for V and 2 bases for J; bases not matched to a gene: 6. CDR3 loop: CASSQGQSAYEQYF. CDR3 DNA sequence: TGTGCCAGCAGCCAGGGACAGAGTGCCTACGAGCAGTACTTC.

This sequence joins TRBV7-2 and TRBJ2-3; 11 bases line up with TRBD2. Germline V lookup: CDR1 SGHTA, CDR2 FQGNSA. Losses at the gene ends were 5 bases for V and 14 bases for J; bases not matched to a gene: 12. There are 14 residues in the CDR3. The CDR3 loop is CASSRRTSGLVWYF. The CDR3 DNA sequence: TGTGCCAGCAGCCGTCGGACTAGCGGGTTAGTGTGGTATTTT. Full variable domain (missing parts from reference TRBV7-2 and TRBJ2-3): GAGVSQSPSNKVTEKGKDVELRCDPISGHTALYWYRQSLGQGLEFLIYFQGNSAPDKSGLPSDRFSAERTGGSVSTLTIQRTQQEDSAVYLCASSRRTSGLVWYFGPGTRLTVL.